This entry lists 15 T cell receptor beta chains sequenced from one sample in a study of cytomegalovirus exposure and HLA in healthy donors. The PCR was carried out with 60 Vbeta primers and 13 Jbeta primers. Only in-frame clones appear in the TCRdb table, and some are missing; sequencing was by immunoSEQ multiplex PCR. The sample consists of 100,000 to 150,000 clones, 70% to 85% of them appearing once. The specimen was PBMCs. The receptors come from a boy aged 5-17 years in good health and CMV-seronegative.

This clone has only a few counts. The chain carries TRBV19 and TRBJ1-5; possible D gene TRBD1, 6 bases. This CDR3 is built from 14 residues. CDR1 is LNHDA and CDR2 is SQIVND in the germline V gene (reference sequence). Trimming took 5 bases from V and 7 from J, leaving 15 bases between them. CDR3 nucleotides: TGTGCCAGTAGTGGGCAGGGGTCAAAGCAGCCCCAGCATTTT. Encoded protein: CASSGQGSKQPQHF.

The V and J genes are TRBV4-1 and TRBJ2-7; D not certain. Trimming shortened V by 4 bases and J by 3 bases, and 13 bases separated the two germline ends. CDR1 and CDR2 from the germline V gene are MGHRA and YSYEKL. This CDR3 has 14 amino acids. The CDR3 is CASSPHRSGYEQYF. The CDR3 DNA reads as TGCGCCAGCAGCCCCCATCGGTCGGGCTACGAGCAGTACTTC.

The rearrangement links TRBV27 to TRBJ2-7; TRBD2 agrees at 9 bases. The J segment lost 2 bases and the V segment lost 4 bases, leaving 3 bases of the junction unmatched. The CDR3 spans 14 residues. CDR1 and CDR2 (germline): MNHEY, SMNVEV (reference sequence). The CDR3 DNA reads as TGTGCCAGCAGTTCGTTAGCGGGGGCCTACGAGCAGTACTTC. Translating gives CASSSLAGAYEQYF.

CDR3 DNA: TGCGCCAGCAGCCCCTGGGTAAGGGAGTACGGGGAGCTGTTTTTT. It is translated as CASSPWVREYGELFF. The chain carries TRBV4-1 and TRBJ2-2; D might be TRBD2 (5 bases). V dropped 4 bases and J dropped 7 bases, with 16 bases sitting between them. This CDR3 has 15 amino acids. Per the germline V gene, CDR1 is MGHRA and CDR2 is YSYEKL.

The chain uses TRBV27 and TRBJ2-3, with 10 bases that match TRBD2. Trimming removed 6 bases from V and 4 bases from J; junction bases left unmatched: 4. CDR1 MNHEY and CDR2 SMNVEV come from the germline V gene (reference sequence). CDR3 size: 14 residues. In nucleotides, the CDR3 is TGTGCCAGCAGCCTAGCGGGAGTGGCAGATACGCAGTATTTT. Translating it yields CASSLAGVADTQYF.

CDR3 amino acids: CASRAGDEQYF. The CDR3 nucleotides read TGTGCCAGCAGGGCCGGGGACGAGCAGTACTTC. The chain links TRBV27 to TRBJ2-7, with a weak D call TRBD2 (5 bases). The CDR3 spans 11 residues. V was shortened by 6 bases and J by 5 bases, with 8 bases between the two germline ends. The V gene's germline CDR1 is MNHEY and CDR2 SMNVEV (reference sequence).

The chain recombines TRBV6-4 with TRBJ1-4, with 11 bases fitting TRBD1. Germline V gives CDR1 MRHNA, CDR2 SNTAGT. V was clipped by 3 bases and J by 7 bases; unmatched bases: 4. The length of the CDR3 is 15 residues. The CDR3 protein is CASSETGQGVEKLFF. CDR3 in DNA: TGTGCCAGCAGTGAAACGGGACAGGGGGTTGAAAAACTGTTTTTT.

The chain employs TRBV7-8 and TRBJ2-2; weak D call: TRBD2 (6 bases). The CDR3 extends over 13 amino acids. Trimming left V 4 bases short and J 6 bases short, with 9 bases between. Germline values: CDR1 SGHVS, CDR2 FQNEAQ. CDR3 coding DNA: TGTGCCAGCAGCTGGAGGGAGTCCGGGGAGCTGTTTTTT. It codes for CASSWRESGELFF.

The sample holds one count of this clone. The CDR3 protein is CASSATASEQYF. In nucleotides, the CDR3 is TGTGCCAGCAGTGCGACAGCTTCCGAGCAGTACTTC. V gene TRBV25-1 combines with J gene TRBJ2-7; perhaps TRBD1 as D (5 bases). In germline, CDR1 is MGHDK, CDR2 SYGVNS. Trimming cost V 4 bases and J 6 bases, with 10 bases left between them. There are 12 residues in the CDR3.

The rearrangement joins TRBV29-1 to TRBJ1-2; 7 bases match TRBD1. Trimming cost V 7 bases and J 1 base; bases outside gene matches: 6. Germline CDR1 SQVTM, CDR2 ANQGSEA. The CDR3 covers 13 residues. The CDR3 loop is CSAVTGNNYGYTF. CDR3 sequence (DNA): TGCAGCGCCGTGACAGGGAATAACTATGGCTACACCTTC.

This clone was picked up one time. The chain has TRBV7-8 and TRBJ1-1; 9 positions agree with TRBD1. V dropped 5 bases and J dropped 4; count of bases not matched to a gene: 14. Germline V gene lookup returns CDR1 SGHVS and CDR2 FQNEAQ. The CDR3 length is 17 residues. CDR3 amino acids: CASSPQGTGTLITEAFF. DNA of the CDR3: TGTGCCAGCAGCCCCCAAGGGACAGGGACCTTGATCACTGAAGCTTTCTTT.

The CDR3 reads CASSRDRGVRSNQPQHF. The DNA of the CDR3 is TGTGCCAGCAGCCGGGACAGGGGAGTAAGAAGCAATCAGCCCCAGCATTTT. The rearrangement links TRBV7-8 to TRBJ1-5; 10 bases fit TRBD1. The germline V gene encodes CDR1 SGHVS and CDR2 FQNEAQ. There are 17 residues in the CDR3. The V gene end was trimmed by 5 bases and the J gene end by 1 base; junction bases not matched to a gene: 8.

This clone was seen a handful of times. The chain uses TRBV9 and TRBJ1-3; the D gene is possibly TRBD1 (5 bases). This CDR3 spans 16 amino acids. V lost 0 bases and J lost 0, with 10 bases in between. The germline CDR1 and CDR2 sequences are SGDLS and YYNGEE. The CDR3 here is CASSVGGLNSGNTIYF. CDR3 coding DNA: TGTGCCAGCAGCGTAGGGGGCCTGAACTCTGGAAACACCATATATTTT.

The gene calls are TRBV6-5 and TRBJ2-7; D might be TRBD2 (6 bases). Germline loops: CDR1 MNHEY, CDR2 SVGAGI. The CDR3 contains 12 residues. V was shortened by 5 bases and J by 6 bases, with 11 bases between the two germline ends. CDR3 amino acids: CASSPLGGEQYF. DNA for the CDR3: TGTGCCAGCAGTCCCCTCGGGGGCGAGCAGTACTTC.

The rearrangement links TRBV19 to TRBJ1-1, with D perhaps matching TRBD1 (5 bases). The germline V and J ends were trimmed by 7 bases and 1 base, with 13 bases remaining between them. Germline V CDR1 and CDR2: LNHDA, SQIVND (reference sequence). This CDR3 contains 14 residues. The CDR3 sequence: CASKRGGANTEAFF. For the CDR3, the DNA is TGTGCCAGTAAGCGAGGAGGGGCGAACACTGAAGCTTTCTTT.